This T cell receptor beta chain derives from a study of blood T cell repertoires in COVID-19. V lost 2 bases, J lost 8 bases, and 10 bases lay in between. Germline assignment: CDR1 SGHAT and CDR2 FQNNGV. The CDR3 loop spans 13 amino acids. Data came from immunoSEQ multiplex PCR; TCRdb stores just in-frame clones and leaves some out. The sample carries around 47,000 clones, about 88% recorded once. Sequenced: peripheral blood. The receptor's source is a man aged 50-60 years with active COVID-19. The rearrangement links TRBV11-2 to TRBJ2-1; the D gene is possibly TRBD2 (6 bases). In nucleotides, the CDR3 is TGTGCCAGCAGCTTACTAGCGATCCATGAGCAGTTCTTC. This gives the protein CASSLLAIHEQFF. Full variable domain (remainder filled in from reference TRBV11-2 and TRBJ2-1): EAGVAQSPRYKIIEKRQSVAFWCNPISGHATLYWYQQILGQGPKLLIQFQNNGVVDDSQLPKDRFSAERLKGVDSTLKIQPAKLEDSAVYLCASSLLAIHEQFFGPGTRLTVL.